A selection of T cell receptor beta chains follows, all from one sample in a study of cytomegalovirus exposure and HLA in healthy donors. The repertoire was sequenced with immunoSEQ multiplex PCR; TCRdb's copy has only in-frame clones and lacks some. The sample consists of approximately 200,000 clones, under 80% of them appearing once. The source material was PBMCs. Source of these receptors: a girl aged 2-10 years in good health and CMV-seronegative. CDR3s include the opening cysteine and the closing phenylalanine or tryptophan. A D gene is named only where the DNA matches it firmly. Only part of the rows carry a size: once, few, many, or a class if the clone is expanded.

TRBV2	NA	TRBJ2-1	TRBD2	TGTGCCAGCAGTGTATCTAGCGGGAGACCGAGCTCCTACAATGAGCAGTTCTTC	CASSVSSGRPSSYNEQFF
TRBV4-1	NA	TRBJ1-6	NA	TGCGCCAGCAGCCAGATACAGGGCTCACCCTCACCCCTCCACTTT	CASSQIQGSPSPLHF
TRBV19	NA	TRBJ1-1	NA	TGTGCCAGTAGTATACTTTCGAGCACTGAAGCTTTCTTT	CASSILSSTEAFF
TRBV5-1	NA	TRBJ1-2	TRBD1	TGCGCCAGCAGCCGGGGACAGGGAGACGGCTACACCTTC	CASSRGQGDGYTF
TRBV6-1	NA	TRBJ1-1	TRBD1	TGTGCCAGCAGTGAAGCGCTGGCGGGGACAGGGTGGGCGAACACTGAAGCTTTCTTT	CASSEALAGTGWANTEAFF
TRBV5-1	NA	TRBJ1-3	NA	TGCGCCAGCAGCTTGGCTGTCTCTGGAAACACCATATATTTT	CASSLAVSGNTIYF
TRBV7-9	NA	TRBJ1-3	NA	TGTGCCAGCAGCAAACTAAGCCAACAGGTCTCTGGAAACACCATATATTTT	CASSKLSQQVSGNTIYF
TRBV14	NA	TRBJ2-7	NA	TGTGCCAGCAGCCAAGCTTGGCGGAGCTCCTACGAGCAGTACTTC	CASSQAWRSSYEQYF
TRBV14	NA	TRBJ2-2	TRBD2	TGTGCCAGCAGCCACGGGACTATCTTCACCGGGGAGCTGTTTTTT	CASSHGTIFTGELFF
TRBV2	NA	TRBJ2-2	NA	TGTGCCAGCACCACGCGGGGCACCGGGGAGCTGTTTTTT	CASTTRGTGELFF
TRBV2	NA	TRBJ2-1	NA	TGTGCCAGCAGTGAACGTGATGAGCAGTTCTTC	CASSERDEQFF
TRBV23-1	NA	TRBJ1-2	NA	TGCGCCAGCAGTCAATCAAGGGGCGGGGGGGCTAATGGCTACACCTTC	CASSQSRGGGANGYTF
TRBV27	NA	TRBJ2-3	TRBD1	TGTGCCAGCAGTTTAGGAAGGGGGCAGATACCAGATACGCAGTATTTT	CASSLGRGQIPDTQYF
TRBV5-1	few	TRBJ2-3	TRBD1	TGCGCCAGCACCTACAGGGGCGGGACAGATACGCAGTATTTT	CASTYRGGTDTQYF
TRBV2	NA	TRBJ1-3	TRBD1	TGTGCCAGCAGTGGGAACCGGGACAGGAGGTCAGTGGCTGGAAACACCATATATTTT	CASSGNRDRRSVAGNTIYF
TRBV19	NA	TRBJ2-5	NA	TGTGCCAGTAGGGGCGGGCCTCAAGAGACCCAGTACTTC	CASRGGPQETQYF
TRBV5-4	NA	TRBJ1-2	NA	TGTGCCAGCAGCCTGCCCGGTCGGAGTGGCTACACCTTC	CASSLPGRSGYTF
TRBV2	once	TRBJ1-6	TRBD1	TGTGCCAGCAGTGGGGACAGTCGGAGTTCACCCCTCCACTTT	CASSGDSRSSPLHF
TRBV10-3	NA	TRBJ2-7	NA	TGTGCCATCAGTGAGAAAACTCTATCTGGCGAGCAGTACTTC	CAISEKTLSGEQYF
TRBV4-2	NA	TRBJ2-3	NA	TGTGCCAGCAGCCAAGATCCGGAGGATACGCAGTATTTT	CASSQDPEDTQYF
TRBV6-5	NA	TRBJ1-1	NA	TGTGCCAGCATTAACGACGTGGGCTCGATGACTGAAGCTTTCTTT	CASINDVGSMTEAFF
TRBV4-1	few	TRBJ2-3	NA	TGCGCCAGCAGCCAAGAGAACAACAGGGCAGATACGCAGTATTTT	CASSQENNRADTQYF
TRBV14	NA	TRBJ2-1	TRBD2	TGTGCCAGCAGCCAGGGACGGACTAGCGTTCGGAATGAGCAGTTCTTC	CASSQGRTSVRNEQFF
TRBV5-4	once	TRBJ2-3	TRBD2	TGTGCCAGCAGCTCACACGGGGGGGTGACAGATACGCAGTATTTT	CASSSHGGVTDTQYF
TRBV19	once	TRBJ1-5	TRBD1	TGTGCCAGTAGTATTGGGGACAGGCGCAATCAGCCCCAGCATTTT	CASSIGDRRNQPQHF
TRBV15	NA	TRBJ2-2	NA	TGTGCCACCAGCAGATCATTCAACACCGGGGAGCTGTTTTTT	CATSRSFNTGELFF
TRBV4-1	NA	TRBJ2-1	NA	TGCGCCAGCAGCCAAAGACTAAACAATGAGCAGTTCTTC	CASSQRLNNEQFF